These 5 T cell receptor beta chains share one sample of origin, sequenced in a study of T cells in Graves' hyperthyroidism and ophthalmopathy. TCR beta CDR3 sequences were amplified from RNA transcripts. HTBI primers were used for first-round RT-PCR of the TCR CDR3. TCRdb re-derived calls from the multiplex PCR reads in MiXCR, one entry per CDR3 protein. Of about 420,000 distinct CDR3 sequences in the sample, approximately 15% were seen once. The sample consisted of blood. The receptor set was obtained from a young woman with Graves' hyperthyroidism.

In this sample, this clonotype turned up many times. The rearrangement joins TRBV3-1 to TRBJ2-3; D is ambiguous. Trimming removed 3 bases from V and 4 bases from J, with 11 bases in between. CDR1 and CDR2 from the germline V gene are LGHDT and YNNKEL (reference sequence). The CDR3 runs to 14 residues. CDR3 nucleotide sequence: TGTGCCAGCAGCCACCGAGGTAGTCCAGATACGCAGTATTTT. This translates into CASSHRGSPDTQYF.

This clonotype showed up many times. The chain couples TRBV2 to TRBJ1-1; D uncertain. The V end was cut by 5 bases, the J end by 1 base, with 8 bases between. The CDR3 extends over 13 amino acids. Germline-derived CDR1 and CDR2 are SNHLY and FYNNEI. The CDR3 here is CASSSRQNTEAFF. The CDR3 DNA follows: TGTGCCAGCAGTTCAAGACAGAACACTGAAGCTTTCTTT.

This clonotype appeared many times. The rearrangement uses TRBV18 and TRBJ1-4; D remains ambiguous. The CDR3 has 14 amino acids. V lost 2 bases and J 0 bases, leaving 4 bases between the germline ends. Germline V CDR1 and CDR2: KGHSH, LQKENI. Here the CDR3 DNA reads TGTGCCAGCTCACCAATGGCAACTAATGAAAAACTGTTTTTT. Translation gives CASSPMATNEKLFF.

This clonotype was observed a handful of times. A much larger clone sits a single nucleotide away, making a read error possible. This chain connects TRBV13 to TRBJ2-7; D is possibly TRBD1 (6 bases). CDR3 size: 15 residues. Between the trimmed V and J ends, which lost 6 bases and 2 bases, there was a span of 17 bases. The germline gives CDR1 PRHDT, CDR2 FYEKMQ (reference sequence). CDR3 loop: CASSSPGDTPYEQYF. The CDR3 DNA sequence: TGTGCCAGCAGTTCTCCAGGGGACACTCCCTACGAGCAGTACTTC.

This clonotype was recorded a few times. The CDR3 spells CASSFQGLAGVGEQYF. For the CDR3, the DNA is TGTGCCAGCAGTTTTCAGGGACTAGCGGGAGTTGGCGAGCAGTACTTC. The chain has TRBV27 and TRBJ2-7, with 14 nucleotides matching TRBD2. Germline V gene sequence: CDR1 MNHEY, CDR2 SMNVEV (reference sequence). This CDR3 spans 16 amino acids. V lost 3 bases, J lost 6 bases, and 7 bases stayed unmatched.